The next 14 T cell receptor beta chains were all read from a single sample in a study of patients and donors after allogeneic stem cell transplantation. Via MiXCR, TCRdb re-called the RT-PCR reads, giving one row per CDR3 protein. The sample yields some 21,000 distinct CDR3 sequences, about 30% seen once. The sample taken for sequencing was blood, either unsorted or a sorted T cell fraction (not recorded which). Every receptor here comes from a human donor who was either an allogeneic HSCT recipient or a stem cell or donor lymphocyte infusion donor (not recorded which). It is not recorded whose cells these are; they may come from a transplant donor.

In its sample, this clonotype was seen a few times. The rearrangement links TRBV5-4 to TRBJ1-6; 7 nucleotides agree with TRBD1. V shed 4 bases and J 6 bases; nucleotides not matched to a gene: 7. The CDR3 is 15 residues long. Per germline, CDR1 SGHNT and CDR2 YYREEE (reference sequence). CDR3 loop: CASSPGTAINSPLHF. The CDR3 DNA follows: TGTGCCAGCAGCCCCGGGACAGCCATTAATTCACCCCTCCACTTT.

This clonotype was detected ten times or more. The chain has TRBV6-2 or TRBV6-3 and TRBJ1-2, with a possible D match to TRBD1 (5 bases). V lost 4 bases to trimming and J lost 5 bases, with 17 bases between them. Germline CDR1 MNHEY, CDR2 SVGEGT. The CDR3 sequence is 15 residues long. DNA for the CDR3: TGTGCCAGCAGTTTTCCCGGGACGGACCGTTATGGCTACACCTTC. Residues: CASSFPGTDRYGYTF.

This clonotype showed up just a few times. The rearrangement links TRBV12-3 or TRBV12-4 to TRBJ1-1, with D unresolved. Between the trimmed V and J ends, which lost 3 bases and 7 bases, there was a span of 6 bases. The CDR3 is made up of 11 amino acids. CDR3 in amino acids: CASSFGSEAFF. The CDR3 DNA is TGTGCCAGCAGTTTCGGGAGTGAAGCTTTCTTT.

The chain is built from TRBV5-6 and TRBJ2-2, with D maybe TRBD1 (5 bases). This CDR3 contains 15 residues. Germline loops: CDR1 SGHDT, CDR2 YYEEEE. V lost 2 bases and J 4 bases, leaving 12 bases between the germline ends. The CDR3 coding sequence is TGTGCCAGCAGCTTTGTGGGGCGGAGCACCGGGGAGCTGTTTTTT. It is translated as CASSFVGRSTGELFF.

The rearrangement links TRBV18 to TRBJ2-3; the D gene is possibly TRBD1 (5 bases). The ends were cut back, 4 bases at V and 3 bases at J, with 17 bases in the middle. Germline V gene data show CDR1 as KGHSH and CDR2 as LQKENI. CDR3 length: 16 residues. CDR3 sequence reads: CASSRTGGQGTDTQYF. CDR3 nucleotides: TGTGCCAGCTCACGAACCGGCGGACAAGGGACAGATACGCAGTATTTT.

The gene calls are TRBV6-1 and TRBJ1-1, with 8 bases aligning to TRBD1. Trimming took 7 bases from V and 1 from J; bases not matched to a gene: 5. This CDR3 spans 14 amino acids. CDR1 and CDR2 from the germline V gene are MNHNS and SASEGT. The CDR3 nucleotides read TGTGCCAGCACCCGGACAGGGACGAACACTGAAGCTTTCTTT. The encoded protein is CASTRTGTNTEAFF.

V usage is TRBV5-1 and J usage is TRBJ2-5, with 7 nucleotides matching TRBD1. The CDR3 totals 14 residues. Germline V gives CDR1 SGHRS, CDR2 YFSETQ. Unmatched junction bases numbered 7, after V lost 4 bases and J lost 4 bases. The CDR3 sequence: CASSPAGTAETQYF. Here the CDR3 DNA reads TGCGCCAGCAGCCCAGCCGGGACAGCAGAGACCCAGTACTTC.

This clonotype was seen a few times. The CDR3 nucleotides read TGTGCCAGCAGTAGACGGACCCTAAGCTATGAGCAGTTCTTC. Its translation is CASSRRTLSYEQFF. J is TRBJ2-1 and V is TRBV12-3 or TRBV12-4, with D unresolved. Trimming pared 5 bases from V and 8 bases from J, leaving 16 bases between. The CDR3 runs 14 residues.

In this sample, this clonotype turned up a few times. The chain uses TRBV9 and TRBJ1-2; 8 nucleotides line up with TRBD1. This CDR3 contains 16 residues. CDR1 and CDR2 (germline): SGDLS, YYNGEE. Unmatched junction bases numbered 9, after V lost 0 bases and J lost 5 bases. The CDR3 DNA sequence: TGTGCCAGCAGCGTAGCCGCGACAGGGGCCGGTTATGGCTACACCTTC. Its translation is CASSVAATGAGYGYTF.

This clonotype has only a few counts. This sequence joins TRBV6-6 and TRBJ2-7; D gene uncertain. CDR1 is MNHNY, CDR2 SVGAGI, per germline (reference sequence). The V and J ends lost 0 bases and 3 bases respectively, with 6 bases between them. This CDR3 comprises 13 residues. CDR3 sequence: CASSYSGFYEQYV. The DNA of the CDR3 is TGTGCCAGCAGTTACTCGGGGTTCTACGAGCAGTACGTC.

The chain has TRBV12-3 or TRBV12-4 and TRBJ1-2, with TRBD1 as a possible D gene (6 bases). Trimming left V 1 base short and J 4 bases short, with 13 bases between. The CDR3 runs to 15 residues. The CDR3 protein is CASSLGGGRAYGYTF. The CDR3 DNA sequence: TGTGCCAGCAGTTTAGGAGGGGGAAGGGCCTATGGCTACACCTTC.

The gene calls are TRBV5-5 and TRBJ1-2; a weak D match, TRBD1 (6 bases). Germline assignment: CDR1 SGHKS and CDR2 YYEKEE (reference sequence). The CDR3 has 16 amino acids. V was trimmed by 0 bases and J by 2 bases, leaving 14 bases between them. The CDR3 nucleotides read TGTGCCAGCAGCTTGGGAGTCAGGGGAGAGAACTATGGCTACACCTTC. It yields the protein CASSLGVRGENYGYTF.

This chain uses TRBV5-5 with TRBJ2-6, with D unresolved. The CDR3 length is 14 residues. Germline CDR1 reads SGHKS; CDR2 reads YYEKEE (reference sequence). Between the trimmed V and J ends, which lost 2 bases and 0 bases, there was a span of 3 bases. CDR3 residues: CASSFRSGANVLTF. As DNA, the CDR3 is TGTGCCAGCAGCTTCCGCTCTGGGGCCAACGTCCTGACTTTC.

The chain has TRBV7-2 and TRBJ1-2; D gene ambiguous. V lost 3 bases, J lost 4 bases, and 9 bases lay in between. CDR1 and CDR2 from the germline V gene are SGHTA and FQGNSA. This CDR3 region has 13 residues. CDR3 residues: CASSFGRIYGYTF. The CDR3, as DNA: TGTGCCAGCAGCTTTGGGCGCATCTATGGCTACACCTTC.